This section outlines one T cell receptor (beta chain) sequence together with its context. Its matching antigen is unknown. Data came from immunoSEQ multiplex PCR; TCRdb stores just in-frame clones and leaves some out. The top ten hold 1.5% to 1.7% of the sample, which has about 140,000 clones, 92% seen once. The length of the CDR3 is 16 residues. V shed 3 bases and J 4 bases; nucleotides not matched to a gene: 4. Germline CDR1 reads KGHSH; CDR2 reads LQKENI. This entry is derived from a study of CD4+ T cells in melanoma. Study-level points and caveats: CD8+ T cell, macrophage and B cell function reportedly correlated with neoantigen-specific CD4+ T cells.

This clonotype was sampled from a human donor with melanoma. The V call is TRBV18, the J call TRBJ2-2; 11 positions match TRBD1. CDR3 region: CASSPLGTGGTGELFF. Written as DNA, the CDR3 is TGTGCCAGCTCACCTCTCGGGACAGGGGGCACCGGGGAGCTGTTTTTT.